Below are 9 T cell receptor beta chains sequenced from a single sample in a study of T-cell reconstitution after alpha-beta-depleted transplantation in children. Construction of the TCRbeta library involved unique molecular identifiers. In TCRdb, the PCR reads were re-called with MiXCR into one record per CDR3 protein. This table has about 980,000 distinct CDR3 sequences, about 31% appearing once. Sequenced here: PBMCs, mostly from graft donor cells, sampled 360 days after TCRalphabeta/CD19-depleted stem cell transplant. The receptors were gathered from a boy in the first two years of life who had a stem cell transplant for SCID, so the T cells may come from the graft donor.

The chain has TRBV29-1 and TRBJ2-1; TRBD2 agrees at 10 bases. Germline loops: CDR1 SQVTM, CDR2 ANQGSEA. Trimming cost V 2 bases and J 0 bases; bases outside gene matches: 4. The CDR3 runs to 16 residues. The CDR3 spells CSVEILAGSSYNEQFF. CDR3 nucleotides: TGCAGCGTTGAAATACTAGCGGGGAGCTCCTACAATGAGCAGTTCTTC.

This clonotype has just a few counts. The chain carries TRBV12-3 or TRBV12-4 and TRBJ1-5; 8 nucleotides match TRBD1. This CDR3 comprises 16 residues. V lost 6 bases to trimming and J lost 6 bases; unmatched junction nucleotides: 13. CDR3 loop: CASSRRTGRSGQPQHF. The CDR3 DNA follows: TGTGCCAGCAGCCGGAGGACAGGGCGGTCGGGTCAGCCCCAGCATTTT.

The chain recombines TRBV12-3 or TRBV12-4 with TRBJ2-1, with 8 bases matching TRBD2. This CDR3 region has 16 residues. Trimming removed 6 bases from V and 5 bases from J; junction bases left unmatched: 12. In nucleotides, the CDR3 is TGTGCCAGCAGGCCACCGGGACTAGTTATCGACAATGAGCAGTTCTTC. Amino acid sequence: CASRPPGLVIDNEQFF.

This sequence joins TRBV15 and TRBJ2-7; a weak D match, TRBD1 (6 bases). CDR1 and CDR2 (germline): LNHNV, YYDKDF (reference sequence). This CDR3 comprises 13 residues. Trimming shortened V by 3 bases and J by 5 bases, and 11 bases separated the two germline ends. The CDR3 DNA sequence: TGTGCCACCAGCAGTACATGGACAGACGAGCAGTACTTC. Residues: CATSSTWTDEQYF. The variable domain in full, with the rest retrieved from reference TRBV15 and TRBJ2-7, is DAMVIQNPRYQVTQFGKPVTLSCSQTLNHNVMYWYQQKSSQAPKLLFHYYDKDFNNEADTPDNFQSRRPNTSFCFLDIRSPGLGDTAMYLCATSSTWTDEQYFGPGTRLTVT.

This clonotype turned up a few times. V gene TRBV12-3 or TRBV12-4 combines with J gene TRBJ2-3; 14 bases map to TRBD2. With 5 bases clipped from V and 13 bases from J, the junction kept 8 bases outside the gene matches. CDR3 length: 14 amino acids. The CDR3 coding sequence is TGTGCCAGCAGTAAAGGACTAGCGGGGGGCCTCAAGTATTTT. It is translated as CASSKGLAGGLKYF.

J is TRBJ2-1 and V is TRBV20-1; 9 bases map to TRBD2. The V and J ends lost 5 bases and 6 bases, in that order; junction bases with no gene match: 11. The CDR3 contains 15 residues. Germline CDR1 reads DFQATT; CDR2 reads SNEGSKA (reference sequence). CDR3 loop: CSAPSSGGPPNEQFF. The CDR3 nucleotides are TGCAGTGCTCCGTCGAGCGGGGGGCCCCCCAATGAGCAGTTCTTC.

V is TRBV10-3 and J is TRBJ2-7; perhaps TRBD1 as D (6 bases). The germline gives CDR1 ENHRY, CDR2 SYGVKD. The CDR3 loop spans 15 amino acids. V was trimmed by 2 bases and J by 2 bases, leaving 13 bases between them. The CDR3 is CAISELTGNAYEQYF. CDR3 sequence (DNA): TGTGCCATCAGTGAGCTGACAGGTAACGCCTACGAGCAGTACTTC.

CDR3 bases: TGCGCCAGCAGCCGGGGACTAGCGGGGGATTTTTCGGAGACCCAGTACTTC. As protein: CASSRGLAGDFSETQYF. The chain uses TRBV5-1 and TRBJ2-5, with 14 nucleotides matching TRBD2. Germline CDR1 is SGHRS and CDR2 is YFSETQ. The CDR3 runs 17 residues. Losses at the gene ends were 4 bases for V and 5 bases for J; bases not matched to a gene: 10.

This chain joins TRBV20-1 and TRBJ1-5; D ambiguous. This CDR3 contains 13 residues. Trimming left V 6 bases short and J 0 bases short, with 9 bases between. Germline loops: CDR1 DFQATT, CDR2 SNEGSKA (reference sequence). CDR3 in DNA: TGCAGTGCCTCCAGGTTTAGCAATCAGCCCCAGCATTTT. It yields the protein CSASRFSNQPQHF.